This entry concerns a single T cell receptor (beta chain). What it recognizes is unknown. The data stem from a study of response to subunit inactivated influenza vaccine. Broader study findings: Only a handful of new T cells, the authors suggested, are recruited with each seasonal influenza vaccination.

With 6 bases clipped from V and 5 bases from J, the junction kept 11 bases outside the gene matches. Germline V CDR1 and CDR2: MNHEY, SVGEGT. The CDR3 contains 16 residues. TCRdb re-analysed the RT-PCR reads in MiXCR, keeping a single row per CDR3 protein. The sample shows more than 600,000 distinct CDR3 sequences, roughly 18% of them seen only once. The chain has TRBV6-2 or TRBV6-3 and TRBJ2-1, with 9 bases identical to TRBD1. The starting material was PBMCs from blood, obtained less than 6 days after vaccination. The TCR originated in a man in his fifties who received an inactivated influenza vaccine. The CDR3 protein is CASRPRQGVTNNEQFF. Here the CDR3 DNA reads TGTGCCAGCAGGCCTCGACAGGGGGTGACCAACAATGAGCAGTTCTTC.